The 10 T cell receptor beta chains below come from one sample, sequenced in a study of blood T cells in healthy people across ages. A sample-barcoded 5' primer and a J-beta primer mix were used in a second PCR of roughly 7 to 12 cycles. TCRdb fed the 5' RACE reads into MiXCR, producing one record per CDR3 protein. The sample has around 1,500,000 distinct CDR3 sequences; roughly 40% are singletons. What was sequenced was blood. These receptors were obtained from a woman aged 18-29 years in good health.

This clonotype was recorded a few times. The chain links TRBV3-1 to TRBJ2-7; maybe TRBD2 (5 bases). The V gene lost 5 bases and the J gene lost 2 bases, with 10 bases spanning the gap. The length of the CDR3 is 13 residues. The germline gives CDR1 LGHDT, CDR2 YNNKEL (reference sequence). The CDR3 here is CASSAGITYEQYF. The CDR3 nucleotides are TGTGCCAGCAGCGCCGGGATTACCTACGAGCAGTACTTC.

This chain connects TRBV7-2 to TRBJ1-3; possibly TRBD1 for D (6 bases). Germline V gene data show CDR1 as SGHTA and CDR2 as FQGNSA. The CDR3 consists of 18 residues. Trimming took 5 bases from V and 2 from J, leaving 22 bases between them. The CDR3 DNA is TGTGCCAGCAGCCTTAGGGCAGTAGGGGGGTTGGCTGGAAACACCATATATTTT. It yields the protein CASSLRAVGGLAGNTIYF.

The rearrangement links TRBV3-1 to TRBJ2-5, with D tentatively TRBD2 (6 bases). Trimming took off 2 bases at V and 4 bases at J, with 14 bases between the two ends. Germline CDR1 and CDR2: LGHDT and YNNKEL (reference sequence). The CDR3 is made up of 15 amino acids. This CDR3 is CASSQSGPKAETQYF. CDR3 bases: TGTGCCAGCAGCCAAAGCGGGCCCAAGGCAGAGACCCAGTACTTC.

In its sample, this clonotype was seen a few times. This rearrangement joins TRBV7-9 to TRBJ2-6; D is possibly TRBD1 (5 bases). The CDR3 runs 18 residues. The V end lost 4 bases, the J end lost 2 bases, and 18 bases lay between the germline ends. CDR1 and CDR2 from the germline V gene are SEHNR and FQNEAQ (reference sequence). The DNA of the CDR3 is TGTGCCAGCAGCTCTTACTCGTATGGGGCCCCTGGGGCCAACGTCCTGACTTTC. This sequence encodes CASSSYSYGAPGANVLTF. The variable domain in full, with the rest retrieved from reference TRBV7-9 and TRBJ2-6, is DTGVSQNPRHKITKRGQNVTFRCDPISEHNRLYWYRQTLGQGPEFLTYFQNEAQLEKSRLLSDRFSAERPKGSFSTLEIQRTEQGDSAMYLCASSSYSYGAPGANVLTFGAGSRLTVL.

This chain uses TRBV20-1 with TRBJ2-1; the D is unclear. The CDR3 is made up of 15 amino acids. CDR1 DFQATT and CDR2 SNEGSKA come from the germline V gene (reference sequence). Trimming took 5 bases from V and 6 from J, leaving 20 bases between them. Here the CDR3 reads CSALRPSQPVNEQFF. The CDR3 DNA is TGCAGTGCTTTAAGACCCTCCCAGCCGGTCAATGAGCAGTTCTTC.

The rearrangement uses TRBV12-5 and TRBJ2-5, with unresolved D. The germline gives CDR1 LGHNT, CDR2 FRNRAP. The CDR3 consists of 13 residues. V dropped 1 base and J dropped 3 bases, with 6 bases sitting between them. This CDR3 is CASGLGVKETQYF. CDR3 coding DNA: TGTGCTAGTGGTTTGGGGGTGAAAGAGACCCAGTACTTC.

This clonotype has only a few counts. This chain connects TRBV3-1 to TRBJ2-7; 10 nucleotides agree with TRBD2. There are 16 residues in the CDR3. Germline trimming cut 0 bases from V and 4 bases from J; bases unmatched to any gene: 6. In germline, CDR1 is LGHDT, CDR2 YNNKEL (reference sequence). The CDR3 region is CASSQDVSGGAYEQYF. The CDR3 nucleotides read TGTGCCAGCAGCCAAGATGTGAGCGGGGGGGCGTACGAGCAGTACTTC.

The chain is built from TRBV20-1 and TRBJ1-1, with TRBD1 matching 7 bases. Per germline, CDR1 DFQATT and CDR2 SNEGSKA (reference sequence). The CDR3 is made up of 15 amino acids. J was trimmed by 3 bases and V by 0 bases; bases with no gene match: 7. The CDR3 loop reads CSAREVGRGDTEAFF. Written as DNA, the CDR3 is TGCAGTGCTAGAGAGGTAGGCAGGGGGGACACTGAAGCTTTCTTT.

Only a few counts were recorded for this clonotype. This rearrangement joins TRBV13 to TRBJ2-7; D is perhaps TRBD2 (6 bases). V was clipped by 7 bases and J by 5 bases, with 15 bases between them. Looked up from germline, CDR1 is PRHDT and CDR2 is FYEKMQ (reference sequence). The CDR3 loop spans 13 amino acids. CDR3 DNA: TGTGCCAGCAACAATTGGACTAAGAACGAGCAGTACTTC. Its translation is CASNNWTKNEQYF.

The V gene is TRBV20-1, the J gene TRBJ2-3; 9 bases are a match to TRBD1. The V and J ends lost 6 bases and 0 bases, in that order; junction bases with no gene match: 4. The CDR3 has 14 residues. The germline V gene encodes CDR1 DFQATT and CDR2 SNEGSKA (reference sequence). The CDR3 DNA is TGCAGTGCAAAACAGGGGGCGAGCACAGATACGCAGTATTTT. This encodes CSAKQGASTDTQYF.